The rows below give T cell receptor beta chains drawn from one sample of a study of T cells in localized non-small cell lung cancer. TCRdb's table, derived via immunoSEQ multiplex PCR, lists solely in-frame clones and lacks some. The sample yields tens of thousands of clones, around four fifths seen once. The source was peripheral blood, collected before any cancer treatment. These receptors were obtained from a female donor older than 55 with stage II squamous cell lung carcinoma. Each CDR3 is given with its conserved first and last residue. D genes are given only for firm matches. Rows may omit the clone size; those that give it use once, few, many or a size class.

clone size	V gene	J gene	D gene	CDR3 DNA	CDR3 protein
NA	TRBV2	TRBJ1-1	TRBD1	TGTGCCAGCATTCCACCGACAGGGGTTTGGGGGAACACTGAAGCTTTCTTT	CASIPPTGVWGNTEAFF
NA	TRBV9	TRBJ1-1	TRBD1	TGTGCCAGCGGGAAGACAGGGCCTGAAGCTTTCTTT	CASGKTGPEAFF
NA	TRBV9	TRBJ2-7	TRBD1	TGTGCCAGCAGCGTAGCGGACAGGGGCTACGAGCAGTACTTC	CASSVADRGYEQYF
NA	TRBV9	TRBJ1-1	NA	TGTGCCAGCAGCGCCCGGGGGGAGGCGGACACTGAAGCTTTCTTT	CASSARGEADTEAFF
NA	TRBV10-2	TRBJ1-3	NA	TGCGCCAGCAGGGAACCGAGAAACACCATATATTTT	CASREPRNTIYF
once	TRBV6-1	TRBJ2-7	NA	TGTGCCAGCAGTGAAAGCAGGGTTTCCAAGCAGTACTTC	CASSESRVSKQYF
NA	TRBV29-1	TRBJ2-3	NA	TGCAGCGGCAGGGAAGCAGATACGCAGTATTTT	CSGREADTQYF
NA	TRBV5-1	TRBJ1-3	TRBD1	TGCGCCAGCAACGATAGGGACAGGGGAACGGACACCATATATTTT	CASNDRDRGTDTIYF
NA	TRBV5-6	TRBJ2-7	NA	TGTGCCAGCAGCTTAGACCCCCAGGGGCAGTACTTC	CASSLDPQGQYF
NA	TRBV10-3	TRBJ1-1	NA	TGTGCCATCAGTGAGGACAGTGACACTGAAGCTTTCTTT	CAISEDSDTEAFF
NA	TRBV5-1	TRBJ2-2	NA	TGCGCCAGCAGCCTACAGGCCTCGAACACCGGGGAGCTGTTTTTT	CASSLQASNTGELFF
NA	TRBV7-7	TRBJ2-5	NA	TGTGCTAGCAGCAGGCCTGCGCGGGAGACCCAGTACTTC	CASSRPARETQYF
NA	TRBV9	TRBJ1-2	TRBD1	TGTGCCAGCAGCGCGGGGACAGGGCTTCTCTATGGCTACACCTTC	CASSAGTGLLYGYTF
NA	TRBV5-6	TRBJ1-3	NA	TGTGCCAGCAGCTTAAGGGTCTCCGGAAACACCATATATTTT	CASSLRVSGNTIYF
NA	TRBV7-9	TRBJ2-1	NA	TGTGCCAGCAGGCGTAGGACAGCTAATGAGCAGTTCTTC	CASRRRTANEQFF
NA	TRBV7-4	TRBJ2-7	NA	TGTGCCAGCAGCTTTCCCGGGACACACAACCTTTACGAGCAGTACTTC	CASSFPGTHNLYEQYF
NA	TRBV7-2	TRBJ2-7	TRBD2	TGTGCCAGCAGCTCTCGGACTAGACGCGAGCAGTACTTC	CASSSRTRREQYF
NA	TRBV11-2	TRBJ1-1	TRBD1	TGTGCCAGCAGCCCCGTCGGACAGGGGGGCCCTGAAGCTTTCTTT	CASSPVGQGGPEAFF
NA	TRBV16	TRBJ1-3	NA	TGTGCCAGCAGCCCCCTCCAAGGCGCTGGAAACACCATATATTTT	CASSPLQGAGNTIYF
once	TRBV7-3	TRBJ2-3	NA	TGTGCCAGCAGCCCCTCCGTGGGGAGCACAGATACGCAGTATTTT	CASSPSVGSTDTQYF
NA	TRBV5-1	TRBJ1-2	NA	TGCGCCAGCAGCTTGGCCTCGAACTATGGCTACACCTTC	CASSLASNYGYTF
NA	TRBV5-1	TRBJ1-2	NA	TGCGCCAGCAGCCCCCGGGGGGGGAGGGACTATGGCTACACCTTC	CASSPRGGRDYGYTF
NA	TRBV9	TRBJ2-3	NA	TGTGCCAGCAGCGCGGACGCCACAGATACGCAGTATTTT	CASSADATDTQYF
NA	TRBV13	TRBJ2-5	NA	TGTGCCAGCAGCTTAGCCGGGCAGGGAGGAACGGAGACCCAGTACTTC	CASSLAGQGGTETQYF
NA	TRBV7-3	TRBJ1-6	NA	TGTGCCAGCAGCTTAAACCCTAACGGTTCACCCCTCCACTTT	CASSLNPNGSPLHF
NA	TRBV29-1	TRBJ1-1	NA	TGCAGCGTTGAAAAAGGGACCAACACTGAAGCTTTCTTT	CSVEKGTNTEAFF
once	TRBV5-4	TRBJ2-3	TRBD2	TGTGCCAGCAGCTCCGTGACTAGCGGGGGCGGGACCACAGATACGCAGTATTTT	CASSSVTSGGGTTDTQYF
NA	TRBV29-1	TRBJ1-2	NA	TGCAGCGTTGAAGTGGGGTTAAATGGCTACACCTTC	CSVEVGLNGYTF
NA	TRBV21-1	TRBJ1-2	NA	TGTGCCAGCAGCAAAGCGTACAGCCACTATGGCTACACCTTC	CASSKAYSHYGYTF
NA	TRBV11-2	TRBJ1-5	TRBD1	TGTGCCAGCAGCTTAGATCCCAGGGGGAAGCCCCAGCATTTT	CASSLDPRGKPQHF
NA	TRBV5-1	TRBJ1-3	TRBD1	TGCGCCAGCAGCTTAGAACAGGGGCACGGAAACACCATATATTTT	CASSLEQGHGNTIYF
NA	TRBV6-5	TRBJ1-1	NA	TGTGCCAGCAGTTACTCGGGGACGGGAGGATATCAAGCTTTCTTT	CASSYSGTGGYQAFF
NA	TRBV13	TRBJ2-5	NA	TGTGCCAGCAGCTTCCTAGGGGAGACCCAGTACTTC	CASSFLGETQYF
NA	TRBV5-6	TRBJ1-1	NA	TGTGCCAGCAGCTCAGATCCGAACACTGAAGCTTTCTTT	CASSSDPNTEAFF
once	TRBV6-6	TRBJ1-5	NA	TGTGCCAGCAGTAATTTCCAACTGAATCAGCCCCAGCATTTT	CASSNFQLNQPQHF
NA	TRBV7-9	TRBJ2-5	NA	TGTGCCAGCAGCTTAGCCATCGGATTCGGGACCCAGTACTTC	CASSLAIGFGTQYF
NA	TRBV4-2	TRBJ2-2	TRBD2	TGTGCCAGCAGCCAAGGAGCGGGGGGGAACACCGGGGAGCTGTTTTTT	CASSQGAGGNTGELFF
NA	TRBV14	TRBJ1-1	NA	TGTGCCAGTACTAAGGGGTGGGCGAACACTGAAGCTTTCTTT	CASTKGWANTEAFF
few	TRBV27	TRBJ1-5	TRBD1	TGTGCCAGCAGTTTCTCCGACAGGGTCAATCAGCCCCAGCATTTT	CASSFSDRVNQPQHF
NA	TRBV15	TRBJ1-4	NA	TGTGCCACCAGCAGAGATTTGATGGGACGTGGGGAAAAACTGTTTTTT	CATSRDLMGRGEKLFF
NA	TRBV7-2	TRBJ2-5	NA	TGTGCCAGCAGCTTGGGTAGCGCTCTTGCCCAGTACTTC	CASSLGSALAQYF
NA	TRBV5-1	TRBJ2-5	TRBD2	TGCGCCAGCAGCTTATCCGGGACTAGCGTCGGAGAGACCCAGTACTTC	CASSLSGTSVGETQYF
NA	TRBV30	TRBJ1-2	NA	TGTGCCTGGAGTCGAGGCAGGGCGCGCTCCTATGGCTACACCTTC	CAWSRGRARSYGYTF
NA	TRBV19	TRBJ1-2	NA	TGTGCCAGTAGTATCGGCTATGGCTACACCTTC	CASSIGYGYTF
NA	TRBV6-6	TRBJ2-3	TRBD1	TGTGCCAGCAGTACACCGGGACAGGGCACAGATACGCAGTATTTT	CASSTPGQGTDTQYF
NA	TRBV6-6	TRBJ1-5	TRBD1	TGTGCCAGCAGTTACTCCCGGACAGGGGAGCCCCAGCATTTT	CASSYSRTGEPQHF